The entry below gives a single T cell receptor (beta chain) sequence along with its context. These data are taken from a study of blood T cell repertoires in COVID-19. Study context: COVID-19 samples, acute and convalescent, were from the United States, Italy and Spain.

TCRdb keeps only in-frame clones here, not all; method: immunoSEQ multiplex PCR. The sample yields 300,000 to 450,000 clones, roughly 90% seen once. The germline CDR1 and CDR2 sequences are MGHRA and YSYEKL. The trim removed 3 bases at V and 5 bases at J, leaving 15 bases unmatched. CDR3 length: 17 amino acids. Participants were aged roughly 18 to 95 years, lived in some 23 US areas, and enrolled virtually. The chain has TRBV4-1 and TRBJ2-7, with TRBD1 matching over 8 bases. Sequenced input: PBMCs or T cells enriched from blood (not recorded which). The sequence derives from a woman in her twenties or thirties who had been exposed to COVID-19. The CDR3, as DNA: TGCGCCAGCAGCCAGGGGGGTGGGTCAGGGGGCGTCCACGAGCAGTACTTC. Translated, it gives CASSQGGGSGGVHEQYF.